The 2 T cell receptor beta chains listed next were all sequenced from one sample in a study of OX40 agonist ivuxolimab in advanced cancers. Some clones are missing from TCRdb's copy, which holds only in-frame ones; the method was immunoSEQ multiplex PCR. The profile shows roughly 13,000 clones, just under 90% of them singletons. Specimen: CD4+ or CD8+ T cells sorted from blood, collected in a trial of the OX40 agonist ivuxolimab. The receptors shown here come from an adult with an advanced solid tumor such as melanoma, head and neck, liver or kidney cancer.

The chain recombines TRBV11-1 with TRBJ2-5, with 12 bases aligning to TRBD2. The J call is in doubt because the DNA end fits TRBJ2-7 better. The CDR3 is 15 residues long. CDR1 and CDR2 (germline): SGHAT, FQDESV (reference sequence). This CDR3 is CASSRTSGGRYEQYF. CDR3 nucleotide sequence: TGTGCCAGCAGCCGTACTAGCGGGGGGCGATACGAGCAGTACTTC.

V and J are TRBV9 and TRBJ2-2; the D gene could be TRBD1 or TRBD2 (5 bases each). Trimming removed 3 bases at V and 1 base at J, with 13 bases between. CDR1 is SGDLS and CDR2 is YYNGEE in the germline V gene. The CDR3 covers 16 residues. CDR3 sequence: CASSARWDLNTGELFF. In DNA, the CDR3 is TGTGCCAGCAGCGCCCGTTGGGACCTGAACACCGGGGAGCTGTTTTTT.